This is a list of T cell receptor beta chains from one sample in a study of blood T cell repertoires in COVID-19. The table came from immunoSEQ multiplex PCR; TCRdb's copy has only in-frame clones and leaves some out. This sample has about 26,000 clones, with around 87% found just once. Sequenced sample: peripheral blood. The receptors here all came from a human donor in a cohort sampled during active COVID-19. The donor label of this sample is uncertain. Both conserved end residues are part of each CDR3. Some rows mark clone size as missing; the rest say once, few, many or name a class of expanded clone.

V | size | length | CDR3
TRBV25-1 | - | 17 | CASSEYGELNSGNTIYF
TRBV5-1 | - | 14 | CASSPQGTNEKLFF
TRBV5-1 | - | 15 | CASSLAGQGTDTQYF
TRBV11-3 | - | 16 | CASSLEGGAGANVLTF
TRBV19 | - | 12 | CASTGGAFGYTF
TRBV20-1 | - | 14 | CSASGLAITGELFF
TRBV24-1 | - | 18 | CATSDSQRGQGVGQPQHF
TRBV7-2 | - | 18 | CASSLRKTVGAQATEAFF
TRBV5-6 | - | 17 | CASSQTGTGVWGYEQYF
TRBV2 | - | 13 | CASRGAGAVEAFF
TRBV5-5 | - | 14 | CASSLARVEETQYF
TRBV4-2 | - | 15 | CASSQDRVNTGELFF
TRBV7-9 | few | 16 | CASSSYPSGGAGEQFF
TRBV10-3 | once | 15 | CAISDSGTIGEKLFF
TRBV2 | - | 13 | CASDNGAKNIQYF
TRBV23-1 | - | 16 | CASSQSRGGIDNEQFF
TRBV6-2/TRBV6-3 | - | 17 | CASSPDRAIRGWTEAFF
TRBV19 | - | 14 | CASSIRDSHEKLFF
TRBV6-5 | few | 15 | CASSYSGLTYNEQFF
TRBV3-1/TRBV3-2 | - | 13 | CASSQGAQNTIYF
TRBV19 | - | 17 | CASSDESVNRLNTEAFF
TRBV6-6 | - | 13 | CASSYSEGNEQFF
TRBV2 | - | 14 | CASSEAGTGNGYTF
TRBV2 | - | 14 | CASRPDYRVNGYTF
TRBV4-1 | - | 14 | CASSHRTGTYEQYF
TRBV15 | once | 15 | CATSARTGPLGGYTF
TRBV6-5 | - | 15 | CASRGSFGGDYGYTF
TRBV5-1 | - | 15 | CASSLAREMNTEAFF
TRBV19 | - | 13 | CASTGQGHDEQYF
TRBV9 | - | 15 | CASSVGQGVYNEQFF
TRBV3-1/TRBV3-2 | - | 15 | CASSPLGQGNTEAFF
TRBV19 | once | 14 | CASSGSGGNTEAFF
TRBV7-7 | - | 13 | CASSRAIAETQYF
TRBV9 | - | 15 | CASSVVDRANNGYTF
TRBV2 | once | 16 | CASSELAGAGTGELFF
TRBV7-3 | - | 15 | CASRETGGLYNEQFF
TRBV30 | - | 16 | CAWKAGGLPGANVLTF
TRBV7-9 | - | 12 | CASRADTDTQYF
TRBV10-3 | - | 13 | CAISGVEGYGYTF
TRBV7-9 | - | 16 | CASSPSGGDRGSPLHF
TRBV7-2 | - | 14 | CASSSTGSHNEQFF
TRBV7-8 | - | 13 | CASSSDRGFEQYF
TRBV5-1 | - | 14 | CASSLAGQNNEQFF
TRBV7-9 | - | 13 | CASSPGTNNEQFF
TRBV24-1 | - | 16 | CATSDYRDRGSNEQFF
TRBV19 | few | 17 | CASSIDATTGFRSGYTF
TRBV4-1 | - | 16 | CASSQVAGTVNNEQFF
TRBV28 | - | 16 | CASKGQGGFGNQPQHF
TRBV7-3 | - | 15 | CASSAGTGLTGELFF
TRBV24-1 | - | 14 | CATSKAGEAQPQHF
TRBV2 | few | 15 | CASSVDGGPNQPQHF
TRBV7-9 | - | 15 | CASSPTGGGNQPQHF
TRBV7-8 | few | 15 | CASSLARGGYQPQHF
TRBV2 | - | 14 | CASSEGGLGNTIYF